Listed below are T cell receptor beta chains from one sample, sequenced in a study of T cell responses to AZD1222 COVID-19 vaccine. Sequencing was performed with immunoSEQ multiplex PCR; in TCRdb, only in-frame clones are kept and a portion is missing. Here the sample spans roughly 120,000 clones, 80% to 95% being singletons. Sample: peripheral blood, taken 28 days after the second dose of the MenACWY control vaccine. The receptor set was obtained from an adult who received the MenACWY meningococcal vaccine as a control. Both conserved end residues are part of each CDR3. A D gene is named only where the DNA matches it firmly. Not all rows give a size; the values are once, few, many and, for expanded clones, a class.

D gene,J gene,V gene,clone size,CDR3 DNA,CDR3 protein
NA,TRBJ2-2,TRBV7-3,NA,TGTGCCAGCAGCTTAACGCCGGGCACCGGGGAGCTGTTTTTT,CASSLTPGTGELFF
NA,TRBJ2-3,TRBV14,NA,TGTGCCAGCAGTCTTGGGGATACGCAGTATTTT,CASSLGDTQYF
NA,TRBJ1-6,TRBV10-2,NA,TGCGCCAGCAGCACAGGACCTGCGGGTAATTCACCCCTCCACTTT,CASSTGPAGNSPLHF
NA,TRBJ1-1,TRBV27,NA,TGTGCCAGCAGTTTCGGTAGATCTGAAGCTTTCTTT,CASSFGRSEAFF
TRBD1,TRBJ1-1,TRBV9,NA,TGTGCCAGCAGCGTAGTTAAGGGACAGGGAAGTGAAGCTTTCTTT,CASSVVKGQGSEAFF
TRBD1,TRBJ2-5,TRBV5-6,NA,TGTGCCAGCAGCCCTCCCGGGACAGGGCGGGAGACCCAGTACTTC,CASSPPGTGRETQYF
NA,TRBJ1-2,TRBV30,NA,TGTGCCTGGAGTGTAGGTGAGGGACGGGGCTACACCTTC,CAWSVGEGRGYTF
NA,TRBJ2-1,TRBV11-3,NA,TGTGCCAGCAGCCCAGAGGGGGGGACCTACAATGAGCAGTTCTTC,CASSPEGGTYNEQFF
NA,TRBJ1-5,TRBV4-2,NA,TGTGCCAGCAGCCAAGTGGGCAGGGCCGGCAATCAGCCCCAGCATTTT,CASSQVGRAGNQPQHF
TRBD2,TRBJ2-7,TRBV3-1/TRBV3-2,NA,TGTGCCAGCAGACGGACCGGGACTAGCTCCTACGAGCAGTACTTC,CASRRTGTSSYEQYF
TRBD1,TRBJ2-7,TRBV27,NA,TGTGCCAGCAGTCCAAGACAGGGTTACGAGCAGTACTTC,CASSPRQGYEQYF
TRBD1,TRBJ1-6,TRBV7-9,NA,TGTGCCAGCAGCTTAAGGACAGGGGATTCACCCCTCCACTTT,CASSLRTGDSPLHF
TRBD1,TRBJ2-1,TRBV29-1,NA,TGCAGCGCAGCCGGGACAGGTAACTCCTACAATGAGCAGTTCTTC,CSAAGTGNSYNEQFF
NA,TRBJ1-4,TRBV5-5,NA,TGTGCCAGCAGCTTAGTCAGTAATGAAAAACTGTTTTTT,CASSLVSNEKLFF
NA,TRBJ1-5,TRBV6-2/TRBV6-3,NA,TGTGCCAGCAGTCAGTGGGGGGGGGCCGGAGCTAGCAATCAGCCCCAGCATTTT,CASSQWGGAGASNQPQHF
NA,TRBJ1-2,TRBV5-6,NA,TGTGCCAGCAGCTTGGGGACCGTGGGGGGCTACACCTTC,CASSLGTVGGYTF
NA,TRBJ2-3,TRBV14,NA,TGTGCCAGCAGCCAAGATACTACTACAGATACGCAGTATTTT,CASSQDTTTDTQYF
NA,TRBJ2-3,TRBV5-1,NA,TGCGCCAGCAGCTTGAGTGGCGGGAGCACAGATACGCAGTATTTT,CASSLSGGSTDTQYF
NA,TRBJ2-2,TRBV14,NA,TGTGCCAGCAGCCAAGACTTGAGGTCCGGGGAGCTGTTTTTT,CASSQDLRSGELFF
TRBD1,TRBJ2-5,TRBV5-8,NA,TGTGCCAGCAGCACGGACAGGCGGGAGACCCAGTACTTC,CASSTDRRETQYF
NA,TRBJ1-2,TRBV19,NA,TGTGCCAGTAGACACAGACTCAGGGACTATGGCTACACCTTC,CASRHRLRDYGYTF
NA,TRBJ2-7,TRBV28,NA,TGTGCCAGCAGTGTGCAGACCTACGAGCAGTACTTC,CASSVQTYEQYF
NA,TRBJ1-5,TRBV6-5,few,TGTGCCAGCAGAACAAATAATCAGCCCCAGCATTTT,CASRTNNQPQHF
NA,TRBJ2-1,TRBV11-3,once,TGTGCCAGCAGCTTAGCGAGATGGGGGGGCGGCAACAATGAGCAGTTCTTC,CASSLARWGGGNNEQFF
TRBD2,TRBJ2-7,TRBV11-2,NA,TGTGCCAGCAGCTTGGCTCTCGTAGGCGGGAGCTCCTACGAGCAGTACTTC,CASSLALVGGSSYEQYF
NA,TRBJ1-5,TRBV6-5,NA,TGTGCCAGCAGTCCAAACAGGGTAAGGCAGCCCCAGCATTTT,CASSPNRVRQPQHF
NA,TRBJ1-5,TRBV7-8,NA,TGTGCCAGCAGCGGGACTTACCTAAATCAGCCCCAGCATTTT,CASSGTYLNQPQHF
NA,TRBJ1-4,TRBV4-1,NA,TGCGCCAGCAGTCATCCCGGGGGTGTAGGAAAACTGTTTTTT,CASSHPGGVGKLFF
NA,TRBJ2-4,TRBV5-4,NA,TGTGCCAGCAGCTCATCCCTAGCCAAAAACATTCAGTACTTC,CASSSSLAKNIQYF
NA,TRBJ1-5,TRBV18,NA,TGTGCCAGCTCACCAGGGAATCAGTATAGCAATCAGCCCCAGCATTTT,CASSPGNQYSNQPQHF
NA,TRBJ2-5,TRBV6-5,once,TGTGCCAGCACTGGAGGGGGGGCTGAGACCCAGTACTTC,CASTGGGAETQYF
TRBD1,TRBJ1-6,TRBV29-1,NA,TGCAGCGTTGGACAGGGCGATGATTCACCCCTCCACTTT,CSVGQGDDSPLHF
NA,TRBJ1-1,TRBV3-1/TRBV3-2,NA,TGTGCCAGCAGCCGAGCCCTGGGGAACACTGAAGCTTTCTTT,CASSRALGNTEAFF
TRBD1,TRBJ1-6,TRBV5-4,NA,TGTGCCAGCAGCCTTAACAGGGGCGGCGATTCACCCCTCCACTTT,CASSLNRGGDSPLHF
NA,TRBJ1-1,TRBV18,NA,TGTGCCAGCTCACCGCAAGGAATGAACACTGAAGCTTTCTTT,CASSPQGMNTEAFF
NA,TRBJ1-5,TRBV19,NA,TGTGCCAGTAGGGAGACAGGTTGGGGACATCAGCCCCAGCATTTT,CASRETGWGHQPQHF
NA,TRBJ1-1,TRBV7-2,NA,TGTGCCAGCAGCTTTTGGCCGAACACTGAAGCTTTCTTT,CASSFWPNTEAFF
NA,TRBJ2-2,TRBV5-1,NA,TGCGCCAGCAGCCCGGACGGGTATAACACCGGGGAGCTGTTTTTT,CASSPDGYNTGELFF
NA,TRBJ2-1,TRBV27,NA,TGTGCCAGCAGTGCGTCTGCCCCCAATGAGCAGTTCTTC,CASSASAPNEQFF
TRBD2,TRBJ2-7,TRBV7-9,once,TGTGCCAGCAGCTATAGCGGGGGGGGATACGAGCAGTACTTC,CASSYSGGGYEQYF
NA,TRBJ1-5,TRBV20-1,NA,TGCAGTGCTAGTCTGCCGGGACGGGGGTATCAGCCCCAGCATTTT,CSASLPGRGYQPQHF
NA,TRBJ1-2,TRBV27,NA,TGTGCCAGCAGTCAATATCAATTCAACAGGGACCTTAACTATGGCTACACCTTC,CASSQYQFNRDLNYGYTF
NA,TRBJ1-5,TRBV19,NA,TGTGCCAGTAGTATTCGCAATCAGCCCCAGCATTTT,CASSIRNQPQHF
TRBD1,TRBJ1-1,TRBV7-9,NA,TGTGCCAGCAGCGATAACCGGCCAGGGGGCACTGAAGCTTTCTTT,CASSDNRPGGTEAFF
NA,TRBJ2-2,TRBV6-4,NA,TGTGCCACACGGGGGACGTACACCGGGGAGCTGTTTTTT,CATRGTYTGELFF
TRBD2,TRBJ2-1,TRBV2,NA,TGTGCCAGCAGCGCCTCCGGGACTAGCGGGACCAATGAGCAGTTCTTC,CASSASGTSGTNEQFF
NA,TRBJ2-2,TRBV6-2/TRBV6-3,NA,TGTGCCAGCAGTTGGACGACCGGGGAGCTGTTTTTT,CASSWTTGELFF
TRBD2,TRBJ2-2,TRBV6-5,once,TGTGCCAGCCATACTAGCGGACTGAACACCGGGGAGCTGTTTTTT,CASHTSGLNTGELFF
NA,TRBJ2-7,TRBV20-1,NA,TGCAGTGCTAGTCCGGGACACGAGCAGTACTTC,CSASPGHEQYF
NA,TRBJ1-4,TRBV15,NA,TGTGCCACCAGCAGAGGCCGGGGCTCGGTGAGGGAAAAACTGTTTTTT,CATSRGRGSVREKLFF
TRBD1,TRBJ2-2,TRBV6-2/TRBV6-3,NA,TGTGCCAGCAGCCTGACAGGGTCGGACACCGGGGAGCTGTTTTTT,CASSLTGSDTGELFF
TRBD2,TRBJ2-3,TRBV15,NA,TGTGCCACCAGCAGAGGGGGACTAGCGGGAGCAATAGATACGCAGTATTTT,CATSRGGLAGAIDTQYF
TRBD2,TRBJ2-1,TRBV13,NA,TGTGCCAGCAGCCCGGGACTAGCGGGAGGTTCCTACAATGAGCAGTTCTTC,CASSPGLAGGSYNEQFF